These T cell receptor beta chains were read from a single sample in a study of T cells in Graves' hyperthyroidism and ophthalmopathy. TCRdb redid the calling of the multiplex PCR reads with MiXCR, one entry per CDR3 protein. The sample records fewer than 450,000 distinct CDR3 sequences, 17% being singletons. Sequenced input: blood. The receptor set was obtained from a woman aged 30 to 39 with Graves' hyperthyroidism that later progressed to Graves' ophthalmopathy. The conserved cysteine and the conserved F or W are not part of the CDR3 here.

v_call,cdr3_aa
TRBV4-1,ASSQVQGRNQPQH
TRBV5-1,ASSLLHGFPYEQY
TRBV10-3,ASKKSGTEHSEQF
TRBV19,ASSIYAGDYEQY
TRBV2,ASSATGSRELF
TRBV28,ASSLFASGRGYEQY
TRBV9,ASSQGSGGADTQY
TRBV7-2,ASSSYRGPNYGYT
TRBV6-2/TRBV6-3,ASSFAVGDEQF
TRBV2,ASRDRGQGQPQH
TRBV2,ASIQSTDTQY
TRBV6-2/TRBV6-3,ASSYVGSNEKLF
TRBV10-3,AISDGAQETQY
TRBV28,ASTLAGRRSEPQH
TRBV30,AWSWGGSSYNEQF
TRBV20-1,SASHIATGELF
TRBV20-1,SAGDSEQF